Included here is one T cell receptor beta chain sequence, with context. TCRdb reprocessed the reads with MiXCR, giving one entry per CDR3 protein. The sample lists 250,000 to 300,000 distinct CDR3 sequences; 25% were seen once. The CDR3 has 13 amino acids. V lost 5 bases and J 5 bases, leaving 10 bases between the germline ends. CDR1 SGHTA and CDR2 FQGNSA come from the germline V gene. This specimen comes from a study of T cell repertoires in cytomegalovirus infection. V gene TRBV7-2 combines with J gene TRBJ2-1; D call uncertain. The specimen was PBMCs. The TCR sequence derives from a human donor in good health (CMV status not recorded). Some clones in this sample may be carry-over from other donors' samples. Written as DNA, the CDR3 is TGTGCCAGCAGCCATACAGACCACAATGAGCAGTTCTTC. Amino acids: CASSHTDHNEQFF.